The 24 T cell receptor beta chains below were found in one sample sequenced in a study of blood T cell repertoires in COVID-19. Repertoires were generated with immunoSEQ multiplex PCR, while TCRdb's copy carries only in-frame clones and drops some. The table has about 65,000 clones, roughly 80% seen once. Sequenced material: peripheral blood. Source of these receptors: a human donor in a cohort sampled during active COVID-19.

The genes are TRBV14 and TRBJ2-3, with D maybe TRBD1 (6 bases). The CDR3 consists of 15 residues. The germline CDR1 and CDR2 sequences are SGHDN and FVKESK. V lost 1 base and J 4 bases, leaving 12 bases between the germline ends. This CDR3 is CASSQVSGVADTQYF. The DNA of the CDR3 is TGTGCCAGCAGCCAAGTCTCAGGGGTTGCAGATACGCAGTATTTT.

This clone was seen more than once but under ten times. V and J are TRBV18 and TRBJ1-5; a possible D gene is TRBD1 (6 bases). This CDR3 has 14 residues. V was pared by 3 bases and J by 6 bases, with 12 bases between. The germline gives CDR1 KGHSH, CDR2 LQKENI. In nucleotides, the CDR3 is TGTGCCAGCTCACCCTCAGGGGCCGGTCAGCCCCAGCATTTT. This codes for CASSPSGAGQPQHF.

The chain carries TRBV27 and TRBJ1-6, with D possibly being TRBD1 (6 bases). The CDR3 totals 14 residues. CDR1 MNHEY and CDR2 SMNVEV come from the germline V gene (reference sequence). Between the trimmed V and J ends, which lost 6 bases and 8 bases, there was a span of 14 bases. The DNA for the CDR3 is TGTGCCAGCAGGGGACACAGAGCCGATTCACCCCTCCACTTT. It encodes CASRGHRADSPLHF.

Only a few counts were recorded for this clone. The V and J genes are TRBV6-1 and TRBJ1-1, with 11 bases that match TRBD1. Germline V gene lookup returns CDR1 MNHNS and CDR2 SASEGT. Trimming at V came to 3 bases and at J to 5 bases, leaving 11 bases not matched to a gene. The CDR3 length is 17 residues. CDR3 coding DNA: TGTGCCAGCAGTGAGCCCCCGGGACAGGGGGTAAAGACTGAAGCTTTCTTT. Amino acid sequence: CASSEPPGQGVKTEAFF.

V usage is TRBV6-5 and J usage is TRBJ1-1, with 8 bases identical to TRBD1. The CDR3 runs 13 residues. The J segment lost 8 bases and the V segment lost 6 bases, leaving 8 bases of the junction unmatched. Looked up from germline, CDR1 is MNHEY and CDR2 is SVGAGI. The CDR3 DNA reads TGTGCCAGCAGCTACCCCGGGACAGGCGAAGCTTTCTTT. Its protein product is CASSYPGTGEAFF.

This clone has more than one count but fewer than ten. The rearrangement uses TRBV19 and TRBJ1-4; 8 bases are shared with TRBD1. The ends lost 2 bases at V and 1 base at J; junction bases unmatched: 6. Germline V CDR1 and CDR2: LNHDA, SQIVND (reference sequence). This CDR3 region has 17 residues. CDR3 coding DNA: TGTGCCAGTAGTATAATGGGCAGGGGGCGAACTAATGAAAAACTGTTTTTT. Translation: CASSIMGRGRTNEKLFF.

V is TRBV18 and J is TRBJ1-3; 7 bases are shared with TRBD1. From germline, CDR1 is KGHSH and CDR2 LQKENI. The CDR3 runs 14 residues. The junction had 1 base not matched to a gene; V was cut back by 3 bases and J by 2 bases. The CDR3 DNA reads TGTGCCAGCTCACCTGACAGGGCTGGAAACACCATATATTTT. Its translation is CASSPDRAGNTIYF. The full variable domain, with the rest looked up from reference TRBV18 and TRBJ1-3, is NAGVMQNPRHLVRRRGQEARLRCSPMKGHSHVYWYRQLPEEGLKFMVYLQKENIIDESGMPKERFSAEFPKEGPSILRIQQVVRGDSAAYFCASSPDRAGNTIYFGEGSWLTVV.

This clone occurred once. J is TRBJ2-3 and V is TRBV5-8; 10 nucleotides line up with TRBD1. This CDR3 comprises 16 residues. CDR1 and CDR2 from the germline V gene are SGHTS and YDEGEE. V lost 3 bases, J lost 3 bases, and 7 bases stayed unmatched. The CDR3 spells CASSSGQGLVTDTQYF. CDR3 DNA sequence: TGTGCCAGCAGCTCGGGACAGGGGTTAGTTACAGATACGCAGTATTTT.

This sequence joins TRBV5-8 and TRBJ2-3; 8 bases map to TRBD1. Unmatched junction bases numbered 7, after V lost 3 bases and J lost 1 base. In germline, CDR1 is SGHTS, CDR2 YDEGEE. The CDR3 loop spans 16 amino acids. The CDR3 DNA sequence: TGTGCCAGCAGCTGGAGGACAGGGCGAGGCACAGATACGCAGTATTTT. Encoded protein: CASSWRTGRGTDTQYF.

This chain connects TRBV19 to TRBJ1-3; 10 bases match TRBD1. CDR1 is LNHDA, CDR2 SQIVND, per germline (reference sequence). The CDR3 consists of 19 residues. With V trimmed by 3 bases and J by 1 base, 12 bases remained unmatched. Here the CDR3 reads CASSMRPGQGFLSGNTIYF. Here the CDR3 DNA reads TGTGCCAGTAGTATGCGACCGGGACAGGGGTTTCTTTCTGGAAACACCATATATTTT.

This sequence joins TRBV3-1 (or the pseudogene TRBV3-2) and TRBJ1-4, with 10 positions matching TRBD1. Germline CDR1 and CDR2: LGHDT and YNNKEL (reference sequence). Trimming cost V 4 bases and J 1 base; bases outside gene matches: 3. The CDR3 loop spans 16 amino acids. CDR3 residues: CASSPGQGQTNEKLFF. The CDR3 DNA reads TGTGCCAGCAGCCCGGGACAGGGGCAAACTAATGAAAAACTGTTTTTT.

The rearrangement uses TRBV7-7 and TRBJ2-1, with D possibly matching TRBD2 (5 bases). From germline, CDR1 is SSHAT and CDR2 FNYEAQ (reference sequence). Trimming shortened V by 1 base and J by 4 bases, and 8 bases separated the two germline ends. The CDR3 is 14 residues long. DNA for the CDR3: TGTGCCAGCAGCTTAGGAGGAGGATACAATGAGCAGTTCTTC. Protein product: CASSLGGGYNEQFF.

The chain employs TRBV19 and TRBJ1-4; D is perhaps TRBD1 (5 bases). The CDR3 consists of 16 residues. CDR1 and CDR2 (germline): LNHDA, SQIVND (reference sequence). V dropped 4 bases and J dropped 8 bases, with 20 bases sitting between them. For the CDR3, the DNA is TGTGCCAGTAGTACCACGAGCGCGGGGCGGCAGGAAAAACTGTTTTTT. This encodes CASSTTSAGRQEKLFF.

The chain recombines TRBV5-4 with TRBJ2-2; 12 bases match TRBD2. The length of the CDR3 is 15 residues. V gave up 2 bases and J gave up 6 bases; unmatched junction bases: 2. Germline V gene data show CDR1 as SGHNT and CDR2 as YYREEE (reference sequence). CDR3 bases: TGTGCCAGCAGCTTTGCTAGCGGGGGGGCCGGGGAGCTGTTTTTT. Its translation: CASSFASGGAGELFF.

In its sample, this clone was seen a few times. V is TRBV7-9 and J is TRBJ1-1; possibly TRBD1 for D (5 bases). The CDR3 covers 15 residues. Looked up from germline, CDR1 is SEHNR and CDR2 is FQNEAQ (reference sequence). The V gene lost 5 bases and the J gene lost 6 bases, with 19 bases spanning the gap. CDR3 sequence: CASSARGRVPAEAFF. The CDR3 region has the DNA TGTGCCAGCAGCGCCCGGGGGAGGGTACCCGCTGAAGCTTTCTTT.

The CDR3 DNA sequence: TGTGCCAGCAGCCCCCGACAGGGGTCGGAGGAAAAACTGTTTTTT. Protein sequence: CASSPRQGSEEKLFF. The J gene is TRBJ1-4, the V gene TRBV7-9, with TRBD1 matching over 8 bases. The CDR3 totals 15 residues. V shed 5 bases, J shed 8 bases, and the junction held 10 bases outside the gene matches. The germline V gene has CDR1 SEHNR and CDR2 FQNEAQ (reference sequence).

The chain couples TRBV3-1 (or the pseudogene TRBV3-2) to TRBJ2-3; tentatively, D is TRBD2 (5 bases). V dropped 3 bases and J dropped 8 bases, with 12 bases sitting between them. The CDR3 consists of 13 residues. Germline values: CDR1 LGHDT, CDR2 YNNKEL (reference sequence). Here the CDR3 reads CASSQGAEGTQYF. The DNA for the CDR3 is TGTGCCAGCAGCCAGGGAGCGGAAGGTACGCAGTATTTT.

The chain is built from TRBV5-1 and TRBJ1-1, with 8 bases that match TRBD1. V shed 4 bases, J shed 4 bases, and the junction held 3 bases outside the gene matches. Germline CDR1 and CDR2: SGHRS and YFSETQ. The CDR3 totals 13 residues. This CDR3 reads CASSHTGGTEAFF. CDR3 bases: TGCGCCAGCAGCCATACAGGGGGCACTGAAGCTTTCTTT.

This chain links TRBV3-1 (or the pseudogene TRBV3-2) with TRBJ2-2, with D maybe TRBD1 (6 bases). The length of the CDR3 is 13 residues. CDR1 is LGHDT and CDR2 is YNNKEL in the germline V gene (reference sequence). Trimming stripped 3 bases from V and 13 bases from J, with 15 bases between. The CDR3 nucleotides read TGTGCCAGCAGCCAGGAACAGGGTCGAGGGCTGTTTTTT. Its protein product is CASSQEQGRGLFF.

The rearrangement links TRBV2 to TRBJ1-6; TRBD1 is a possible D gene (6 bases). Germline V gene lookup returns CDR1 SNHLY and CDR2 FYNNEI. Trimming left V 3 bases short and J 2 bases short, with 14 bases between. The CDR3 contains 17 residues. Here the CDR3 reads CASSEVTDRTYNSPLHF. In DNA, the CDR3 is TGTGCCAGCAGTGAGGTGACGGACAGAACCTATAATTCACCCCTCCACTTT.

DNA for the CDR3: TGTGCCAGCAAGGAGGAGATCAACAATGAGCAGTTCTTC. Translation gives CASKEEINNEQFF. V is TRBV2 and J is TRBJ2-1; possible D gene TRBD2, 5 bases. CDR3 length: 13 amino acids. CDR1 and CDR2 from the germline V gene are SNHLY and FYNNEI. The V and J ends lost 7 bases and 5 bases respectively, with 12 bases between them.

The V call is TRBV25-1, the J call TRBJ1-1; no definite D call. Germline CDR1 MGHDK, CDR2 SYGVNS. V shed 8 bases and J shed 2 bases, with 12 bases lying between them. The CDR3 has 13 amino acids. CDR3 region: CASSKHQNTEAFF. CDR3 sequence (DNA): TGTGCCAGCTCCAAGCATCAAAACACTGAAGCTTTCTTT. Full variable domain (outside the CDR3, taken from reference TRBV25-1 and TRBJ1-1): EADIYQTPRYLVIGTGKKITLECSQTMGHDKMYWYQQDPGMELHLIHYSYGVNSTEKGDLSSESTVSRIRTEHFPLTLESARPSHTSQYLCASSKHQNTEAFFGQGTRLTVV.

The rearrangement joins TRBV6-2 or TRBV6-3 to TRBJ2-7; 7 nucleotides line up with TRBD1. Germline V lookup: CDR1 MNHEY, CDR2 SVGEGT. The CDR3 covers 15 residues. V gave up 0 bases and J gave up 4 bases; unmatched junction bases: 6. CDR3 sequence reads: CASSYSFDRDYEQYF. DNA for the CDR3: TGTGCCAGCAGTTACTCCTTTGACAGGGATTACGAGCAGTACTTC.

This chain links TRBV5-6 with TRBJ1-4, with D maybe TRBD1 (6 bases). Germline CDR1 reads SGHDT; CDR2 reads YYEEEE. The CDR3 has 16 amino acids. Trimming pared 4 bases from V and 2 bases from J, leaving 15 bases between. This CDR3 is CASSPYRAGTNEKLFF. CDR3 in DNA: TGTGCCAGCAGCCCATACAGGGCTGGGACTAATGAAAAACTGTTTTTT.